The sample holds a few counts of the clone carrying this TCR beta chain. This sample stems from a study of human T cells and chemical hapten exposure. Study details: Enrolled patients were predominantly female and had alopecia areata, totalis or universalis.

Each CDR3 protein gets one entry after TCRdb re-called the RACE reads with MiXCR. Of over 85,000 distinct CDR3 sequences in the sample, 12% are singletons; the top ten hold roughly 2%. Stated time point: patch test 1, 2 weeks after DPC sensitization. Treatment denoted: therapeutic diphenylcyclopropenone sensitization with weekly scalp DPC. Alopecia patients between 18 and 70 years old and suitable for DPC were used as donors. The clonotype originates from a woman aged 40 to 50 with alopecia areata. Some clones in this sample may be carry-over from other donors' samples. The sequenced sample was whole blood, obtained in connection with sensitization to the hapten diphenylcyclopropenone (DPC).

CDR3 in amino acids: CASSQRPGEKLFF. CDR3 sequence (DNA): TGTGCCAGCAGCCAACGACCAGGGGAAAAACTGTTTTTT. The chain has TRBV3-1 and TRBJ1-4; D is perhaps TRBD1 (5 bases). From germline, CDR1 is LGHDT and CDR2 YNNKEL (reference sequence). V was clipped by 2 bases and J by 8 bases, with 9 bases between them. The CDR3 totals 13 residues.